A single count supports the clone carrying this T cell receptor (beta chain). The antigen is undetermined. The data belong to a study of cytotoxic CD8 clonotypes in ibrutinib-treated CLL. Study-wide findings and caveats: Clonality was elevated at ibrutinib response and had returned toward baseline at progression.

TCRdb's table, derived via immunoSEQ multiplex PCR, lists solely in-frame clones and lacks some. The table shows about 58,000 clones, with about three quarters occurring only once. This CDR3 spans 13 amino acids. The germline V gene has CDR1 SGDLS and CDR2 YYNGEE. The TCR beta libraries used about 2.2 micrograms of genomic DNA that came from cryopreserved PBMCs. The sample was PBMCs, taken after 12 months of ibrutinib treatment. The clonotype was recovered from a human donor with chronic lymphocytic leukemia. The chain couples TRBV9 to TRBJ2-5; TRBD1 is a possible D gene (5 bases). The end of the DNA fits TRBJ2-7 better, so the J call may be wrong. For the CDR3, the DNA is TGTGCCAGCAGCAATCCGACAGAACACGAGCAGTACTTC. This sequence encodes CASSNPTEHEQYF.